The 10 T cell receptor beta chains in this list originate from one sample, sequenced in a study of a mutant IDH1 vaccine in newly diagnosed glioma. Only in-frame clones appear in the TCRdb table, and some are missing; sequencing was by immunoSEQ multiplex PCR. The sample consists of fewer than 100,000 clones, 80% to 90% of them appearing once. The time point denotes: baseline, week 1 (first vaccination visit). The treatment is: pre-vaccination baseline after standard-of-care therapy. The sequencing here drew on PBMCs, taken from a glioma patient treated with radiotherapy, temozolomide or both. All receptors come from a woman aged 45-65 years with glioma.

CDR3 coding DNA: TGCGCCAGCAGCAGAACAGGGGATCCAAACACCGGGGAGCTGTTTTTT. Translated, it gives CASSRTGDPNTGELFF. The chain has TRBV5-1 and TRBJ2-2; 7 bases are a match to TRBD1. This CDR3 spans 16 amino acids. V dropped 4 bases and J dropped 2; count of bases not matched to a gene: 8. Germline lookup yields CDR1 SGHRS and CDR2 YFSETQ.

The chain carries TRBV7-9 and TRBJ2-3; 11 nucleotides match TRBD2. CDR3 length equals 17 residues. Germline lookup yields CDR1 SEHNR and CDR2 FQNEAQ (reference sequence). The V segment lost 4 bases and the J segment 2 bases; nucleotides outside the gene matches: 8. In DNA form, the CDR3 reads TGTGCCAGCAGCTCCGGGGGACTAGCGGTCTTCACAGATACGCAGTATTTT. This sequence encodes CASSSGGLAVFTDTQYF.

The chain recombines TRBV6-5 with TRBJ2-7; 11 nucleotides line up with TRBD1. Losses at the gene ends were 5 bases for V and 11 bases for J; bases not matched to a gene: 14. CDR3 length: 15 amino acids. Germline V gene data show CDR1 as MNHEY and CDR2 as SVGAGI. CDR3 region: CASSKTLGQGGVKYF. The CDR3, as DNA: TGTGCCAGCAGTAAGACCTTGGGACAGGGGGGAGTTAAGTACTTC.

V usage is TRBV23-1 and J usage is TRBJ1-6; TRBD1 matches at 8 bases. TRBV23-1 is an open reading frame whose function is uncertain. The J segment lost 5 bases and the V segment lost 4 bases, leaving 10 bases of the junction unmatched. The CDR3 sequence is 17 residues long. The CDR3 region has the DNA TGCGCCAGCAGTCTCCACCGACAGGGGCTACATAATTCACCCCTCCACTTT. Amino acid sequence: CASSLHRQGLHNSPLHF.

V gene TRBV9 combines with J gene TRBJ1-3, with TRBD1 matching over 9 bases. Germline-derived CDR1 and CDR2 are SGDLS and YYNGEE. The junction had 6 bases not matched to a gene; V was cut back by 4 bases and J by 4 bases. CDR3 length: 15 amino acids. This chain's CDR3 is CASSLTGTGGNTIYF. The CDR3 nucleotides are TGTGCCAGCAGCTTAACCGGGACAGGGGGAAACACCATATATTTT.

The rearrangement uses TRBV7-8 and TRBJ1-2; D ambiguous. CDR3 length: 14 amino acids. Germline V gene lookup returns CDR1 SGHVS and CDR2 FQNEAQ. V was cut by 3 bases and J by 3 bases, with 11 bases left in between. The CDR3 here is CASSFRATDYGYTF. The CDR3 DNA follows: TGTGCCAGCAGCTTCCGGGCTACCGACTATGGCTACACCTTC.

This chain joins TRBV30 and TRBJ1-5; D unclear. Deletions cut 2 bases from V and 0 bases from J, with 2 bases between. CDR3 size: 12 residues. Per the germline V gene, CDR1 is GTSNPN and CDR2 is SVGIG (reference sequence). The CDR3 nucleotides read TGTGCCTGGAGTCGTAGCAATCAGCCCCAGCATTTT. This codes for CAWSRSNQPQHF. The full variable domain, with the rest looked up from reference TRBV30 and TRBJ1-5, is SQTIHQWPATLVQPVGSPLSLECTVEGTSNPNLYWYRQAAGRGLQLLFYSVGIGQISSEVPQNLSASRPQDRQFILSSKKLLLSDSGFYLCAWSRSNQPQHFGDGTRLSIL.

The J gene is TRBJ2-5, the V gene TRBV9, with a possible D match to TRBD2 (5 bases). The germline V and J ends were trimmed by 4 bases and 2 bases, with 9 bases remaining between them. Germline V gene data show CDR1 as SGDLS and CDR2 as YYNGEE. The CDR3 contains 13 residues. The DNA of the CDR3 is TGTGCCAGCAGCCTTACTAGACAAGAGACCCAGTACTTC. Amino acid sequence: CASSLTRQETQYF.

The genes are TRBV9 and TRBJ1-4; D remains unclear. Between the trimmed V and J ends, which lost 0 bases and 11 bases, there was a span of 11 bases. In germline, CDR1 is SGDLS, CDR2 YYNGEE. The CDR3 is 13 amino acids. CDR3 residues: CASSVDPSGKLFF. CDR3 in DNA: TGTGCCAGCAGCGTAGACCCGTCGGGGAAACTGTTTTTT.

This rearrangement joins TRBV11-2 to TRBJ1-3, with TRBD1 matching over 8 bases. The CDR3 sequence is 16 residues long. CDR1 and CDR2 from the germline V gene are SGHAT and FQNNGV. Trimming cost V 4 bases and J 0 bases; bases outside gene matches: 5. As DNA, the CDR3 is TGTGCCAGCAGCTCATGGACAGGGAGCTCTGGAAACACCATATATTTT. This gives the protein CASSSWTGSSGNTIYF.